This T cell receptor beta chain stems from a study of blood T cells in healthy people across ages. Study outcomes and limitations: Comparison with aged donors showed that long-lived donors had more naive CD4+ cells and higher diversity.

Healthy Caucasian individuals from Russia aged roughly 6 to 95 served as donors. Researchers collected approximately 9.9 milliliters of peripheral blood from every single donor. Through a sample-barcoded 5' primer and a J-beta primer mix, a second PCR was run for roughly 6 to 12 cycles. TCRdb re-analysed the 5' RACE reads in MiXCR, keeping a single row per CDR3 protein. The repertoire has hundreds of thousands of distinct CDR3 sequences, about 42% of them found once; the top ten carry roughly 20%. This clonotype appeared a few times. No antigen is known for it. This CDR3 region has 15 residues. CDR1 is SGHTA, CDR2 FQGNSA, per germline. The V and J ends lost 2 bases and 4 bases respectively, with 13 bases between them.

The clonotype was recovered from a man aged 80 or over in good health. The sequenced sample was blood. V gene TRBV7-2 combines with J gene TRBJ2-3; tentatively, D is TRBD2 (6 bases). CDR3 residues: CASSLMTSLADTQYF. The CDR3 DNA reads TGTGCCAGCAGCTTAATGACTAGTTTGGCAGATACGCAGTATTTT.